Listed below are T cell receptor beta chains from one sample, sequenced in a study of control samples from healthy donors and cancer patients. This table comes from immunoSEQ multiplex PCR, and its TCRdb copy is limited to in-frame clones, with some not included. The sample yields about 170,000 clones, just under 95% seen once. The sequencing input was blood. These TCRs come from a woman in her sixties in good health. Both conserved end residues are part of each CDR3. The order of the fields is J gene, V gene, D gene, clone size, CDR3 protein, CDR3 DNA. A D gene is named only where the DNA matches it firmly. The size of a clone is reported for some rows only, either as once, few or many, or as a class for expanded clones.

>TRBJ2-6|TRBV5-6|.|.
CASSLSGANVLTF
TGTGCCAGCAGCTTGAGTGGGGCCAACGTCCTGACTTTC
>TRBJ2-7|TRBV11-3|TRBD1|.
CASSQFGQGATYEQYF
TGTGCCAGCAGCCAGTTTGGACAGGGGGCGACCTACGAGCAGTACTTC
>TRBJ1-5|TRBV7-9|TRBD1|.
CASSGTVNQPQHF
TGTGCCAGCAGCGGGACAGTCAATCAGCCCCAGCATTTT
>TRBJ1-1|TRBV5-1|.|.
CASSLFNRGLATEAFF
TGCGCCAGCAGCTTGTTTAATCGGGGGTTGGCCACTGAAGCTTTCTTT
>TRBJ1-4|TRBV5-6|.|.
CASSLRGDAREKLFF
TGTGCCAGCAGCTTGAGAGGGGATGCCCGGGAAAAACTGTTTTTT
>TRBJ2-7|TRBV5-1|.|.
CASSLYGRDYEQYF
TGCGCCAGCAGCTTGTATGGTAGAGACTACGAGCAGTACTTC
>TRBJ1-3|TRBV20-1|.|.
CSASKGPGNTIYF
TGCAGTGCTAGTAAGGGGCCTGGAAACACCATATATTTT
>TRBJ1-1|TRBV2|TRBD1|.
CASTTDRASAEAFF
TGTGCCAGCACCACCGACAGGGCCAGCGCTGAAGCTTTCTTT
>TRBJ1-3|TRBV10-3|.|.
CAISERTPKEGNTIYF
TGTGCCATCAGTGAGAGGACACCTAAAGAGGGAAACACCATATATTTT
>TRBJ1-1|TRBV6-4|.|.
CASSPGANTEAFF
TGTGCCAGCAGTCCCGGAGCGAACACTGAAGCTTTCTTT
>TRBJ2-5|TRBV5-1|.|.
CASSHTGETQYF
TGCGCCAGCAGCCACACAGGGGAGACCCAGTACTTC
>TRBJ2-2|TRBV6-2/TRBV6-3|.|.
CASSYRLHTGELFF
TGTGCCAGCAGTTACCGACTTCACACCGGGGAGCTGTTTTTT
>TRBJ2-1|TRBV13|TRBD2|.
CASSPKGTTYNEQFF
TGTGCCAGCAGCCCGAAAGGGACTACCTACAATGAGCAGTTCTTC
>TRBJ1-4|TRBV12-3/TRBV12-4|.|.
CASSPGGAEKLFF
TGTGCCAGCAGTCCTGGGGGGGCTGAAAAACTGTTTTTT
>TRBJ1-1|TRBV11-3|.|once
CASSLSEGTEAFF
TGTGCCAGCAGCTTAAGCGAGGGTACTGAAGCTTTCTTT
>TRBJ1-1|TRBV4-2|.|.
CASSQALRGKPEAFF
TGTGCCAGCAGCCAAGCCTTGAGAGGGAAACCTGAAGCTTTCTTT
>TRBJ2-7|TRBV4-3|.|.
CASSQEVRVDEQYF
TGCGCCAGCAGCCAAGAAGTCAGGGTGGACGAGCAGTACTTC
>TRBJ2-3|TRBV14|.|.
CASSQIGTLTDTQYF
TGTGCCAGCAGCCAAATAGGGACTTTGACAGATACGCAGTATTTT
>TRBJ2-7|TRBV30|.|.
CAWTSGTNYEQYF
TGTGCCTGGACGTCGGGAACAAACTACGAGCAGTACTTC
>TRBJ2-5|TRBV19|TRBD2|.
CASSTEPAGGQETQYF
TGTGCCAGTAGTACTGAACCCGCGGGGGGGCAAGAGACCCAGTACTTC
>TRBJ2-1|TRBV4-2|TRBD1|.
CASSQTTHTATGQTNEQFF
TGTGCCAGCAGCCAAACGACACACACTGCAACGGGACAGACCAATGAGCAGTTCTTC
>TRBJ1-1|TRBV6-5|.|.
CASSYTGGSEAFF
TGTGCCAGCAGTTACACGGGGGGCTCTGAAGCTTTCTTT
>TRBJ1-2|TRBV7-2|.|.
CASSLSQNYGYTF
TGTGCCAGCAGCTTAAGTCAGAACTATGGCTACACCTTC
>TRBJ2-1|TRBV5-1|.|.
CASSTTPGSGNYNEQFF
TGCGCCAGCAGCACCACCCCGGGATCGGGCAACTACAATGAGCAGTTCTTC
>TRBJ2-1|TRBV4-1|.|.
CASSQGRRLGNEQFF
TGCGCCAGCAGCCAGGGCCGACGGTTAGGCAATGAGCAGTTCTTC
>TRBJ2-5|TRBV9|.|.
CASSPRLSLPQYF
TGTGCCAGCAGCCCGCGACTCTCACTGCCCCAGTACTTC
>TRBJ1-1|TRBV6-6|.|.
CASRLPQQSTEAFF
TGTGCCAGCAGACTCCCTCAGCAGTCCACTGAAGCTTTCTTT
>TRBJ2-5|TRBV18|.|.
CASSPGQETQYF
TGTGCCAGCTCACCAGGCCAAGAGACCCAGTACTTC